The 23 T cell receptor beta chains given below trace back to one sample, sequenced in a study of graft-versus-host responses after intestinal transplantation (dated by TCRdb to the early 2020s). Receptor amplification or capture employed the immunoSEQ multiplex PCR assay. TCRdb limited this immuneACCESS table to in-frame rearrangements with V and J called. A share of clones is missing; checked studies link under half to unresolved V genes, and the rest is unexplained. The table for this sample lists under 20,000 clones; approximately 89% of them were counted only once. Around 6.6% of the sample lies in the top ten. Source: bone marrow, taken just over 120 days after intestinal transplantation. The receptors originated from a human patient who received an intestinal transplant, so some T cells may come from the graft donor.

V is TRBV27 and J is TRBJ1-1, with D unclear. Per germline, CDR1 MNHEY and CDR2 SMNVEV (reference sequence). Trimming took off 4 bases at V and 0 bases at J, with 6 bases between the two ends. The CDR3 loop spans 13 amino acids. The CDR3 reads CASSWVMNTEAFF. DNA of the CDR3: TGTGCCAGCAGTTGGGTCATGAACACTGAAGCTTTCTTT.

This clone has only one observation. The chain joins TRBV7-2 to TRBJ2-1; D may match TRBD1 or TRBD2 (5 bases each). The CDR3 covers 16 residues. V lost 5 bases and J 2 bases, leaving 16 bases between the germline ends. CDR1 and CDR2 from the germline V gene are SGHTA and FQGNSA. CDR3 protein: CASSGHSGGAYNEQFF. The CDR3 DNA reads TGTGCCAGCAGCGGACACAGCGGAGGCGCCTACAATGAGCAGTTCTTC.

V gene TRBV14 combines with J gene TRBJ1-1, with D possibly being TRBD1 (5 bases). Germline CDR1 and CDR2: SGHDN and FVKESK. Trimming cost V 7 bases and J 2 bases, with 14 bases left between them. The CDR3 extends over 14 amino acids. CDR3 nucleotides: TGTGCCAGCAAGAGAAAGGGGTACAACACTGAAGCTTTCTTT. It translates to CASKRKGYNTEAFF.

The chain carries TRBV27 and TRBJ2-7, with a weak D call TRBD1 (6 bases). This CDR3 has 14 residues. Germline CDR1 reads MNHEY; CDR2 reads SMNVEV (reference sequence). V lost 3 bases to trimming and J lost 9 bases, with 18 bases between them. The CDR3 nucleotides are TGTGCCAGCAGTTTTTTGGGGGCATACTCTGTGCAGTACTTC. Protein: CASSFLGAYSVQYF.

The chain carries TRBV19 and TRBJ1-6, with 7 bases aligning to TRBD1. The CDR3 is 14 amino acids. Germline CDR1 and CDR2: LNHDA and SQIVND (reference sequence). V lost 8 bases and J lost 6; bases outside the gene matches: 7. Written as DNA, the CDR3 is TGTGCCAGTGAACAGGGGTCTGGTAATTCACCCCTCCACTTT. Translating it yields CASEQGSGNSPLHF.

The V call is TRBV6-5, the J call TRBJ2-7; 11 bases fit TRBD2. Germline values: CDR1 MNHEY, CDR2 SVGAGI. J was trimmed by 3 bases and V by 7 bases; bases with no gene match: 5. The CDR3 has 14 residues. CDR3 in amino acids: CASTPGTSGYEQYF. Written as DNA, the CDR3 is TGTGCCAGCACCCCAGGGACTAGCGGCTACGAGCAGTACTTC.

CDR3 sequence: CASSPQGNYYGYTF. CDR3 bases: TGTGCCAGCAGTCCCCAGGGGAACTACTATGGCTACACCTTC. The genes are TRBV6-5 and TRBJ1-2, with D possibly being TRBD1 (6 bases). The CDR3 runs 14 residues. Germline V gives CDR1 MNHEY, CDR2 SVGAGI. V lost 5 bases to trimming and J lost 3 bases, with 13 bases between them.

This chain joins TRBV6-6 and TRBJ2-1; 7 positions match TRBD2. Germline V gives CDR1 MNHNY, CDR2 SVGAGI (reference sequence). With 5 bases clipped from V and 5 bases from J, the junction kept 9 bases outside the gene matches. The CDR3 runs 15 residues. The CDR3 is CASSPWTSGDNEQFF. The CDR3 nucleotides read TGTGCCAGCAGTCCGTGGACTAGTGGGGACAATGAGCAGTTCTTC.

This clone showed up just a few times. CDR3 sequence (DNA): TGCGCCAGCAGTGACGCGGGATCGGGGGAGCAGTACTTC. This codes for CASSDAGSGEQYF. The chain is built from TRBV10-2 and TRBJ2-7; D might be TRBD2 (6 bases). CDR1 is WSHSY and CDR2 is SAAADI in the germline V gene. V shed 3 bases and J shed 7 bases, with 13 bases lying between them. The length of the CDR3 is 13 residues.

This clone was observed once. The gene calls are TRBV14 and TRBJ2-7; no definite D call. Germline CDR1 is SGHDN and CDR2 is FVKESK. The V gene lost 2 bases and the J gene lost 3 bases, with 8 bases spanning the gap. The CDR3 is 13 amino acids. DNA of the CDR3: TGTGCCAGCAGCCAAATGACGGACTACGAGCAGTACTTC. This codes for CASSQMTDYEQYF. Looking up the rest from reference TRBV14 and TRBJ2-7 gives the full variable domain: EAGVTQFPSHSVIEKGQTVTLRCDPISGHDNLYWYRRVMGKEIKFLLHFVKESKQDESGMPNNRFLAERTGGTYSTLKVQPAELEDSGVYFCASSQMTDYEQYFGPGTRLTVT.

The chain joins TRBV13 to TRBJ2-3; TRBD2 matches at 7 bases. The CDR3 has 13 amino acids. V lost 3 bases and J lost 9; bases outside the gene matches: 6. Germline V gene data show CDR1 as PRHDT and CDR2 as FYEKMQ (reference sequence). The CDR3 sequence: CASSFSSGETQYF. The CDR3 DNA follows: TGTGCCAGCAGCTTTTCTAGCGGAGAAACGCAGTATTTT.

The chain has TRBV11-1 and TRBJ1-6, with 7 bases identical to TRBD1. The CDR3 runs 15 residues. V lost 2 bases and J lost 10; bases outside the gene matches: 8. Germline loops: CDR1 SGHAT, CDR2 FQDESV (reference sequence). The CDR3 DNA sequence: TGTGCCAGCAGCTTATCCCAGGGGGAACGCTCACCCCTCCACTTT. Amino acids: CASSLSQGERSPLHF.

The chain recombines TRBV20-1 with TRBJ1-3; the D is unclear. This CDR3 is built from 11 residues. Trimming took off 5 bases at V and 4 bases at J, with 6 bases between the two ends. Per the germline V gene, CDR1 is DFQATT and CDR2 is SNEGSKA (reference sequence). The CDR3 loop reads CSAQTGNTIYF. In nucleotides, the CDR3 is TGCAGTGCTCAAACAGGAAACACCATATATTTT.

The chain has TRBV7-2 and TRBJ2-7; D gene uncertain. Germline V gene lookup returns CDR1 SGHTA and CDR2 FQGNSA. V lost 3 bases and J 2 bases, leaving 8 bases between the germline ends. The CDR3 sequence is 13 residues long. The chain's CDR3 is CASSLPKTYEQYF. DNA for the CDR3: TGTGCCAGCAGCTTGCCTAAAACCTACGAGCAGTACTTC.

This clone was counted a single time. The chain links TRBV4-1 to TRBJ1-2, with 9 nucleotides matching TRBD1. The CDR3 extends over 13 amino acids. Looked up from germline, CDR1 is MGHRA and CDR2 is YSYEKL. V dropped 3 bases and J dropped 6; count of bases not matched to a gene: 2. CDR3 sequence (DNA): TGCGCCAGCAGCCAGACAGGGGGGAATGGCTACACCTTC. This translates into CASSQTGGNGYTF.

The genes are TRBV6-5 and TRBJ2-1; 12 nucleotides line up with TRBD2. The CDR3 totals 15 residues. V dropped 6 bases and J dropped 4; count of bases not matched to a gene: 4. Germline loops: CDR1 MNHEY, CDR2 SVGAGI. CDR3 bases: TGTGCCAGCAGCTGGACTAGCGGGGATTACAATGAGCAGTTCTTC. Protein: CASSWTSGDYNEQFF.

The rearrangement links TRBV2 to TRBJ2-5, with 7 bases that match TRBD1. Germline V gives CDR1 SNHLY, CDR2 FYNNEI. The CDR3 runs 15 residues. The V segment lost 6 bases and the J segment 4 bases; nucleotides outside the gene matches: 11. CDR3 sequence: CASSGPDRVGETQYF. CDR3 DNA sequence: TGTGCCAGCAGCGGACCCGACAGGGTCGGAGAGACCCAGTACTTC. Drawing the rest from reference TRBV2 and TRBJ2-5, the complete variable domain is EPEVTQTPSHQVTQMGQEVILRCVPISNHLYFYWYRQILGQKVEFLVSFYNNEISEKSEIFDDQFSVERPDGSNFTLKIRSTKLEDSAMYFCASSGPDRVGETQYFGPGTRLLVL.

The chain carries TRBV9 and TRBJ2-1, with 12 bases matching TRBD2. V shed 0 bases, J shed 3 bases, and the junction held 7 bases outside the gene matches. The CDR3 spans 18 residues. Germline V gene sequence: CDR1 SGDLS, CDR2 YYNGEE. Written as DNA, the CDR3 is TGTGCCAGCAGCGTAGAGGGGCTAGCGGGAGGGAACTACAATGAGCAGTTCTTC. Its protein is CASSVEGLAGGNYNEQFF.

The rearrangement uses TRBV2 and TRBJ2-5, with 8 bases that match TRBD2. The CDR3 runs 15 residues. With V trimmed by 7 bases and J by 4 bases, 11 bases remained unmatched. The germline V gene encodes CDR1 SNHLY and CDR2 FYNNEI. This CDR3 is CASMRSGSALETQYF. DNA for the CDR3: TGTGCCAGCATGAGGAGCGGGAGCGCCTTAGAGACCCAGTACTTC.

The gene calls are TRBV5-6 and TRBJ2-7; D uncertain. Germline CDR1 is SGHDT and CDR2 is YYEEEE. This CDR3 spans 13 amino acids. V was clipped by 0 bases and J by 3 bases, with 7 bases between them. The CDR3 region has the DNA TGTGCCAGCAGCTTGGCGCGGAGCTACGAGCAGTACTTC. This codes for CASSLARSYEQYF.

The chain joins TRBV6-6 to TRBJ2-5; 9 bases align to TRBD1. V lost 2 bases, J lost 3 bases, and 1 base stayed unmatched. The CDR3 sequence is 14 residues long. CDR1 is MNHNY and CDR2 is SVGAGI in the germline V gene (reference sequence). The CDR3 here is CASSYGQGKETQYF. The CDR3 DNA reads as TGTGCCAGCAGTTACGGACAGGGGAAAGAGACCCAGTACTTC.

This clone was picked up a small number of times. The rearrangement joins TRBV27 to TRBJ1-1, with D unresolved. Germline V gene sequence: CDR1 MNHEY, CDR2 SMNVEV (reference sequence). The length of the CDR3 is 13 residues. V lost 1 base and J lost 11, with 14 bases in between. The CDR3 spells CASSLFGPEDAFF. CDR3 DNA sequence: TGTGCCAGCAGTTTATTCGGTCCCGAGGACGCTTTCTTT.

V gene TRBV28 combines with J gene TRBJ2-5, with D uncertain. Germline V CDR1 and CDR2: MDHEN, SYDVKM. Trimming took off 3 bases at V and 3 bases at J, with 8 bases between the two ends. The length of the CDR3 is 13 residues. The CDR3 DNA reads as TGTGCCAGCAGTTTCCCCGAGGAAGAGACCCAGTACTTC. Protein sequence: CASSFPEEETQYF.